Listed below are T cell receptor beta chains from one sample, sequenced in a study of T cell clones after liver transplantation. The repertoire was sequenced with immunoSEQ multiplex PCR; TCRdb's copy has only in-frame clones and lacks some. The data contain some 80,000 clones, 84% of them seen just once; the ten biggest clones take up 2.1%. The sample in question was CD4+ T cells from blood, obtained 48 to 50 months after liver transplant. These receptors were obtained from a human patient who received a liver transplant. Some T cells may be provided by the graft donor. The CDR3 runs from the conserved cysteine through the conserved F or W. D genes are given only for firm matches. Only part of the rows carry a size: once, few, many, or a class if the clone is expanded.

cdr3_length j_call d_call clone_size v_call cdr3_nt cdr3_aa
16 TRBJ1-5 - - TRBV19 TGTGCCAGTAGTATTTCTGCCGTACGCCCCTATCAGCCCCAGCATTTT CASSISAVRPYQPQHF
16 TRBJ2-7 TRBD2 - TRBV11-1 TGTGCCAGCAGCTTCTACGCGGGAGGGCCAAGCGACGAGCAGTACTTC CASSFYAGGPSDEQYF
15 TRBJ2-5 TRBD2 - TRBV11-2 TGTGCCAGCAGCTTAGGGGGAGGGCAACAAGAGACCCAGTACTTC CASSLGGGQQETQYF
14 TRBJ2-1 - - TRBV7-3 TGTGCCAGCAGCAAAAGGCTTACAGGCGATGAGCAGTTCTTC CASSKRLTGDEQFF
17 TRBJ2-3 - - TRBV28 TGTGCCAGCAGTTTGCCCTTTAGACGGGGTAGCACAGATACGCAGTATTTT CASSLPFRRGSTDTQYF
14 TRBJ1-6 - - TRBV7-3 TGTGCCAGCAGCTTATGGGGGAATAATTCACCCCTCCACTTT CASSLWGNNSPLHF
17 TRBJ2-1 TRBD2 few TRBV4-3 TGCGCCAGCAGCCAAGATCTAGCGGGTCGCTCCTACAATGAGCAGTTCTTC CASSQDLAGRSYNEQFF
14 TRBJ2-7 - - TRBV6-5 TGTGCCAGCAGTGAAGGGGGATTAATCTACGAGCAGTACTTC CASSEGGLIYEQYF
14 TRBJ2-7 - - TRBV5-5 TGTGCCAGCAGGTCGACACGGGATGGCTACGAGCAGTACTTC CASRSTRDGYEQYF
14 TRBJ2-3 - - TRBV19 TGTGCCAGTAGTTGGGGGGCGGGCGCAGATACGCAGTATTTT CASSWGAGADTQYF
13 TRBJ2-7 TRBD2 - TRBV5-4 TGTGCCAGCAGCCAGGCGGGGGGCCGCGAGCAGTACTTC CASSQAGGREQYF
13 TRBJ1-5 - - TRBV5-8 TGTGCCAGCAGCTTGGATTCAGGGCAGCCCCAGCATTTT CASSLDSGQPQHF
14 TRBJ1-4 - - TRBV28 TGTGCCAGCAGTTTAGGACCTCAAGGAGAAAAACTGTTTTTT CASSLGPQGEKLFF
13 TRBJ2-5 - - TRBV5-6 TGTGCCAGCAGCCCGGACATCTACGAGACCCAGTACTTC CASSPDIYETQYF
12 TRBJ1-1 - - TRBV19 TGTGCCAGTATCGGCGTGTTCACTGAAGCTTTCTTT CASIGVFTEAFF
13 TRBJ2-4 - - TRBV28 TGTGCCAGCAGTTTGTCGGCGGAGGGCATTCAGTACTTC CASSLSAEGIQYF
15 TRBJ2-3 - - TRBV6-4 TGTGCCAGCAGTGAAGGCGCAGGGAACACAGATACGCAGTATTTT CASSEGAGNTDTQYF
11 TRBJ1-4 - - TRBV29-1 TGCAGCGTTGTATCTAATGAAAAACTGTTTTTT CSVVSNEKLFF
14 TRBJ1-2 TRBD1 - TRBV5-1 TGCGCCAGCAGCTGGGCGGGACAGGACTATGGCTACACCTTC CASSWAGQDYGYTF
12 TRBJ2-5 TRBD1 few TRBV10-1 TGCGCCAGAGGGACAGGGGGACAGACCCAGTACTTC CARGTGGQTQYF
11 TRBJ1-1 - - TRBV30 TGTGCCTGGAGTGTACAGGACCGAGCTTTCTTT CAWSVQDRAFF
12 TRBJ2-5 - - TRBV7-8 TGTGCCGGGGGTGGGGGGTCGGAGACCCAGTACTTC CAGGGGSETQYF
12 TRBJ1-1 - - TRBV12-5 TGTGCTAGTGGTAAAGGGGACACTGAAGCTTTCTTT CASGKGDTEAFF
18 TRBJ2-7 - - TRBV28 TGTGCCAGCATCCCGACAGGGGGGACCCGGACTAGCACCTACGAGCAGTACTTC CASIPTGGTRTSTYEQYF
15 TRBJ2-5 TRBD1 - TRBV5-4 TGTGCCAGCAGCTTCCTACAGGGGGCAAAGGTGACCCAGTACTTC CASSFLQGAKVTQYF
14 TRBJ2-3 - - TRBV11-2 TGTGCCAGCAGCTTGACAGGAGGGGCAGATACGCAGTATTTT CASSLTGGADTQYF
17 TRBJ2-6 - - TRBV5-1 TGCGCCAGCAGCTTGGAATCGGCGGGGCGAGGGGCCAACGTCCTGACTTTC CASSLESAGRGANVLTF
14 TRBJ2-1 - - TRBV2 TGTGCCAGCAGTGAAGACCCGGGCTACAATGAGCAGTTCTTC CASSEDPGYNEQFF
16 TRBJ2-2 TRBD2 - TRBV5-4 TGTGCCAGCAGCCGTGCGCTAGCGGGCTTCACCGGGGAGCTGTTTTTT CASSRALAGFTGELFF
14 TRBJ2-7 - - TRBV25-1 TGTGCCAGCAGTGCCCACCTACCCCCCTACGAGCAGTACTTC CASSAHLPPYEQYF
17 TRBJ1-2 TRBD1 - TRBV4-2 TGTGCCAGCAGCTTCCGGGACAGCAGCATCCGTGGCTATGGCTACACCTTC CASSFRDSSIRGYGYTF
17 TRBJ2-7 - - TRBV4-1 TGCGCCAGCAGCCAAGGTTTTGCAGGGGGGATAGGCTACGAGCAGTACTTC CASSQGFAGGIGYEQYF
16 TRBJ2-1 TRBD2 - TRBV19 TGTGCCAGTAGTAAGGGAGGCCAGCGGGGGAATAATGAGCAGTTCTTC CASSKGGQRGNNEQFF
17 TRBJ2-6 - - TRBV14 TGTGCCAGCAGCCAACGGGGGCTACATTCTGGGGCCAACGTCCTGACTTTC CASSQRGLHSGANVLTF
13 TRBJ2-3 - once TRBV6-5 TGTGCCAGCAGTTATAGGGGCCGAGATACGCAGTATTTT CASSYRGRDTQYF